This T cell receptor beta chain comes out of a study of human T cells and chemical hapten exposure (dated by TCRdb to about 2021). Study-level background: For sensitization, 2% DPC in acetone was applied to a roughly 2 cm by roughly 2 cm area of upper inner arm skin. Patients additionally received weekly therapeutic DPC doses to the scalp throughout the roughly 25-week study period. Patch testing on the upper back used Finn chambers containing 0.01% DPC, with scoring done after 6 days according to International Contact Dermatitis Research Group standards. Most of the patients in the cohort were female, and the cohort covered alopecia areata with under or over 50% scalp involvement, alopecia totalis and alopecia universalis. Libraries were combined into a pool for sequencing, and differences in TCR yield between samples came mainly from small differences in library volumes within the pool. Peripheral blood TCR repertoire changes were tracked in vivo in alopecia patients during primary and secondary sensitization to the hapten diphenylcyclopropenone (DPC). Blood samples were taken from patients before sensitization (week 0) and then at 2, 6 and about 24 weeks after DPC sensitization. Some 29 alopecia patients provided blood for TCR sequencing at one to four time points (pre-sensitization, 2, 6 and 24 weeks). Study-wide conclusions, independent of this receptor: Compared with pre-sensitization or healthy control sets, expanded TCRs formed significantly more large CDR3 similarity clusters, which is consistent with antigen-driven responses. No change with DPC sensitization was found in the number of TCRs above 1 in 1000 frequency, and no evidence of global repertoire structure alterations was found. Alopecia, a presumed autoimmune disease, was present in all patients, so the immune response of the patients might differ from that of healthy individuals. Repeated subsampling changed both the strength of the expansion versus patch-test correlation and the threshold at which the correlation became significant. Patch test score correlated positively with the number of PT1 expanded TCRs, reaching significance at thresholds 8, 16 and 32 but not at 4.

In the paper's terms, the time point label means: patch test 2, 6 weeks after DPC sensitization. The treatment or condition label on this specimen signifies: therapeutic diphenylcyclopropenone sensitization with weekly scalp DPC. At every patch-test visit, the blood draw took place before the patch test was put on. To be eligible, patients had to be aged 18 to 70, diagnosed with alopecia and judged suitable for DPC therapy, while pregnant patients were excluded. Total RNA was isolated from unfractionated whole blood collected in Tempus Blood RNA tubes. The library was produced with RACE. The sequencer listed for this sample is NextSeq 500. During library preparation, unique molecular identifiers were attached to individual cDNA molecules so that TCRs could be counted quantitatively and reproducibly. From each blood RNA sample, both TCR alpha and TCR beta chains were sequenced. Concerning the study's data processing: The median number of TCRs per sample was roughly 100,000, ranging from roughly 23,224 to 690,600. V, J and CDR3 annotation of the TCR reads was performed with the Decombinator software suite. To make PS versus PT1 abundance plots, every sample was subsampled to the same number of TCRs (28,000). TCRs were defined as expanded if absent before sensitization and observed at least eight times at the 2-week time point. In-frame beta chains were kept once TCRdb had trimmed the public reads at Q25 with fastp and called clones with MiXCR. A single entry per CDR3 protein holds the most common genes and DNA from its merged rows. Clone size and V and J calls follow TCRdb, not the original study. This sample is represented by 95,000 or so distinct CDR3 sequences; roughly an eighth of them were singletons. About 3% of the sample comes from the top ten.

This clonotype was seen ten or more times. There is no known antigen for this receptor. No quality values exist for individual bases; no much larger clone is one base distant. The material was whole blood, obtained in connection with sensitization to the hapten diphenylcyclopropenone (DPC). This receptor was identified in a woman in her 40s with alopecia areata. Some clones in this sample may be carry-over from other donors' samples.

The CDR3 region reads CASSYSGPGTGGGEQFF. Read as DNA, the sequence is TGTGCCAGCAGTTACTCGGGGCCCGGGACAGGGGGCGGTGAGCAGTTCTTC. The V and J genes are TRBV6-6 and TRBJ2-1; 12 nucleotides in the junction match TRBD1. Trimmed from V: 0 bases; trimmed from J: 9 bases; junction bases lacking a gene match: 9. Including the terminal cysteine and phenylalanine, the CDR3 comprises 17 residues. CDR3 DNA is the only sequence kept; it has 51 bases, read in frame from the first base. CDR1 and CDR2 are read off the germline V gene (reference sequence) as MNHNY and SVGAGI.